A selection of T cell receptor beta chains follows, all from one sample in a study of cytomegalovirus exposure and HLA in healthy donors. Sequencing used immunoSEQ multiplex PCR; TCRdb keeps in-frame clones, though not all of them. The sample includes roughly 100,000 clones, over 65% of them seen just once. Material for sequencing was PBMCs. These receptors were obtained from a woman aged 18-30 years in good health and CMV-seropositive. Both conserved end residues are part of each CDR3. Fields, in order: D gene, J gene, clone size, V gene, CDR3 protein, CDR3 DNA. A D gene is named only where the DNA matches it firmly. Some rows mark clone size as missing; the rest say once, few, many or name a class of expanded clone.

D: TRBD1
J: TRBJ1-2
size: .
V: TRBV27
CDR3: CASSLQGAQGDGYTF
DNA: TGTGCCAGCAGTTTACAGGGGGCCCAGGGCGATGGCTACACCTTC

D: .
J: TRBJ2-2
size: .
V: TRBV9
CDR3: CASSAQTDTGELFF
DNA: TGTGCCAGCAGCGCACAGACAGACACCGGGGAGCTGTTTTTT

D: .
J: TRBJ1-2
size: .
V: TRBV15
CDR3: CATSRGTNGYTF
DNA: TGTGCCACCAGCAGGGGGACTAATGGCTACACCTTC

D: TRBD1
J: TRBJ1-1
size: once
V: TRBV9
CDR3: CASSPRLGTGEKYEAFF
DNA: TGTGCCAGCAGCCCAAGGCTAGGGACAGGGGAAAAGTATGAAGCTTTCTTT

D: TRBD1
J: TRBJ1-5
size: few
V: TRBV28
CDR3: CASNRGGLNQPQHF
DNA: TGTGCCAGCAATCGAGGGGGCCTCAATCAGCCCCAGCATTTT

D: TRBD1
J: TRBJ2-7
size: .
V: TRBV28
CDR3: CASSPPGQGALEQYF
DNA: TGTGCCAGCAGTCCCCCGGGACAGGGTGCGCTCGAGCAGTACTTC

D: .
J: TRBJ1-5
size: .
V: TRBV7-3
CDR3: CASSSTLGGPQHF
DNA: TGTGCCAGCAGCTCCACCCTGGGGGGGCCCCAGCATTTT

D: TRBD2
J: TRBJ2-2
size: few
V: TRBV9
CDR3: CASSVVGLVTGELFF
DNA: TGTGCCAGCAGCGTAGTGGGACTAGTCACCGGGGAGCTGTTTTTT

D: TRBD1
J: TRBJ2-7
size: once
V: TRBV6-1
CDR3: CASRGGQGFYEQYF
DNA: TGTGCCAGCAGGGGTGGACAGGGATTCTACGAGCAGTACTTC

D: .
J: TRBJ2-3
size: .
V: TRBV6-6
CDR3: CASRRGPAVGTDTQYF
DNA: TGTGCCAGCAGGCGCGGCCCAGCCGTAGGCACAGATACGCAGTATTTT

D: TRBD2
J: TRBJ2-7
size: few
V: TRBV11-2
CDR3: CASSRLAGGPNEQYF
DNA: TGTGCCAGCAGCCGACTAGCGGGAGGGCCCAACGAGCAGTACTTC

D: .
J: TRBJ2-2
size: .
V: TRBV2
CDR3: CASSLATGELFF
DNA: TGTGCCAGCAGTTTAGCCACCGGGGAGCTGTTTTTT

D: TRBD2
J: TRBJ2-5
size: few
V: TRBV7-6
CDR3: CASSPQGSGIETQYF
DNA: TGTGCCAGCAGCCCCCAGGGTAGCGGGATAGAGACCCAGTACTTC

D: TRBD1
J: TRBJ1-2
size: .
V: TRBV25-1
CDR3: CASSDSGQGKYGYTF
DNA: TGTGCCAGCAGTGATTCGGGACAGGGAAAGTATGGCTACACCTTC

D: .
J: TRBJ2-5
size: .
V: TRBV7-7
CDR3: CASSTMDTSRTQYF
DNA: TGTGCCAGCAGTACCATGGACACCTCAAGGACCCAGTACTTC

D: .
J: TRBJ1-5
size: .
V: TRBV7-9
CDR3: CASRLNGNQPQHF
DNA: TGTGCCAGCAGACTAAATGGCAATCAGCCCCAGCATTTT

D: .
J: TRBJ2-2
size: few
V: TRBV29-1
CDR3: CSGVRGKSGSGELFF
DNA: TGCAGCGGTGTCAGGGGAAAGTCAGGATCCGGGGAGCTGTTTTTT

D: .
J: TRBJ1-4
size: .
V: TRBV28
CDR3: CASKFRMNEKLFF
DNA: TGTGCCAGCAAATTTAGAATGAATGAAAAACTGTTTTTT

D: .
J: TRBJ1-2
size: .
V: TRBV12-5
CDR3: CASGGAPYGYTF
DNA: TGTGCTAGTGGGGGAGCTCCCTATGGCTACACCTTC